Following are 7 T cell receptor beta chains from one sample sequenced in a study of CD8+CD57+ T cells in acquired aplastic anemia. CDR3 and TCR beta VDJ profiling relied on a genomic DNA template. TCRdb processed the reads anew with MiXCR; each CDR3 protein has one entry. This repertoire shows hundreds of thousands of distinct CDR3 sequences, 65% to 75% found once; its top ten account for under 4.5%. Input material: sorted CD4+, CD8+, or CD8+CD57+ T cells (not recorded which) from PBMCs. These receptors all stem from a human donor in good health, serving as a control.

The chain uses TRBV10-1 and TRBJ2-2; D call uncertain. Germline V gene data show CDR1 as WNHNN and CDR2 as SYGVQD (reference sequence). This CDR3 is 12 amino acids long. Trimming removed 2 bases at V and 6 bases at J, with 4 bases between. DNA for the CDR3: TGCGCCAGCAGTGAGACGGCCGGGGAGCTGTTTTTT. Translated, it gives CASSETAGELFF.

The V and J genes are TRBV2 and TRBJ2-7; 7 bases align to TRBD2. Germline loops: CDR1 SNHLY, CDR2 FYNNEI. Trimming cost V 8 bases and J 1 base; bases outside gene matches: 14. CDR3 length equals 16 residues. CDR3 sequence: CASLKDGGGRSYEQYF. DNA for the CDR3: TGTGCCAGCTTAAAGGATGGCGGGGGTCGGTCCTACGAGCAGTACTTC.

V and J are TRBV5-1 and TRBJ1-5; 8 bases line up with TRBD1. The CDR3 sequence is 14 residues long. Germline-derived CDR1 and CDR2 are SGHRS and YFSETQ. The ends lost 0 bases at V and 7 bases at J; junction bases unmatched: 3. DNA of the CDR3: TGCGCCAGCAGCTTGGGACAGGGGTGGCAGCCCCAGCATTTT. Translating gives CASSLGQGWQPQHF.

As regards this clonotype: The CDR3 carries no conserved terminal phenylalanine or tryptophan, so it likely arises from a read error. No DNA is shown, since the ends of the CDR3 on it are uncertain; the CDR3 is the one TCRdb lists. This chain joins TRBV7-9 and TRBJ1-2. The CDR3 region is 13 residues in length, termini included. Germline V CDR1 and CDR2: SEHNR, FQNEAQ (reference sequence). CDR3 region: CASSLLQTSGGAE.

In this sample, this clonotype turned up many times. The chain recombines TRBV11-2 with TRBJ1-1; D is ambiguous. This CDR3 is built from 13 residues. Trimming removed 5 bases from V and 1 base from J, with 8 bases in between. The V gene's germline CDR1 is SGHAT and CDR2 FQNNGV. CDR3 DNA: TGTGCCAGCAGCGAACAAGCGAACACTGAAGCTTTCTTT. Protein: CASSEQANTEAFF. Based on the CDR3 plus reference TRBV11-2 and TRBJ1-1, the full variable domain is EAGVAQSPRYKIIEKRQSVAFWCNPISGHATLYWYQQILGQGPKLLIQFQNNGVVDDSQLPKDRFSAERLKGVDSTLKIQPAKLEDSAVYLCASSEQANTEAFFGQGTRLTVV.

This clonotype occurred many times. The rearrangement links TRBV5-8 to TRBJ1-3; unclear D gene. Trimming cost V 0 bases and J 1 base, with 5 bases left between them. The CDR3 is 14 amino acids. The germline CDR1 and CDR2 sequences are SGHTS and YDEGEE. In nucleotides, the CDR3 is TGTGCCAGCAGCTTGGGTTCATCTGGAAACACCATATATTTT. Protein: CASSLGSSGNTIYF.

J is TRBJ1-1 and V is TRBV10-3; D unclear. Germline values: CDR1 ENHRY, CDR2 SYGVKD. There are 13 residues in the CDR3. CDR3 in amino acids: CIMTVYVNTEAFF. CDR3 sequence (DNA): TGTATCATGACTGTTTATGTTAACACTGAAGCTTTCTTT.